These 9 T cell receptor beta chains were all obtained from the same sample, sequenced in a study of graft-versus-host responses after intestinal transplantation. Profiled with immunoSEQ multiplex PCR; TCRdb holds only in-frame clones, not every one. The data show around 20,000 clones, roughly 87% seen once. This material consisted of PBMCs, taken roughly ten weeks after intestinal transplantation. The receptors shown here come from a human patient who received an intestinal transplant, so some T cells may come from the graft donor.

The chain combines TRBV29-1 with TRBJ1-5, with TRBD1 as a possible D gene (5 bases). Germline lookup yields CDR1 SQVTM and CDR2 ANQGSEA. The CDR3 runs to 15 residues. Trimming pared 1 base from V and 6 bases from J, leaving 16 bases between. This chain's CDR3 is CSVEVEQVISQPQHF. For the CDR3, the DNA is TGCAGCGTTGAAGTTGAACAGGTAATCAGTCAGCCCCAGCATTTT.

The chain is built from TRBV7-6 and TRBJ2-7, with TRBD1 as a possible D gene (7 bases). The CDR3 runs 14 residues. The germline V gene encodes CDR1 SGHVS and CDR2 FNYEAQ. The V and J ends lost 3 bases and 3 bases respectively, with 12 bases between them. CDR3 in amino acids: CASSFSQGGYEQYF. The CDR3 region has the DNA TGTGCCAGCAGCTTCTCCCAGGGGGGCTACGAGCAGTACTTC.

The chain uses TRBV29-1 and TRBJ2-3; no definite D call. Germline-derived CDR1 and CDR2 are SQVTM and ANQGSEA. Trimming pared 1 base from V and 2 bases from J, leaving 4 bases between. The CDR3 covers 12 residues. The CDR3, as DNA: TGCAGCGTTGAAGGATACACAGATACGCAGTATTTT. Residues: CSVEGYTDTQYF.

CDR3 DNA sequence: TGTGCCAGCAGCCCCCTTGGGAACACTGAAGCTTTCTTT. Its translation: CASSPLGNTEAFF. The J gene is TRBJ1-1, the V gene TRBV9; no definite D call. Trimming shortened V by 4 bases and J by 1 base, and 8 bases separated the two germline ends. Germline V CDR1 and CDR2: SGDLS, YYNGEE. There are 13 residues in the CDR3.

V and J are TRBV9 and TRBJ1-5; D not certain. CDR3 size: 16 residues. The germline CDR1 and CDR2 sequences are SGDLS and YYNGEE. Trimming pared 0 bases from V and 0 bases from J, leaving 10 bases between. The CDR3 nucleotides are TGTGCCAGCAGCGTAGTGGGAAGAGGTAGCAATCAGCCCCAGCATTTT. Its protein product is CASSVVGRGSNQPQHF. The whole variable domain, remainder taken from reference TRBV9 and TRBJ1-5, is DSGVTQTPKHLITATGQRVTLRCSPRSGDLSVYWYQQSLDQGLQFLIQYYNGEERAKGNILERFSAQQFPDLHSELNLSSLELGDSALYFCASSVVGRGSNQPQHFGDGTRLSIL.

V gene TRBV7-9 combines with J gene TRBJ1-6; 7 nucleotides agree with TRBD1. This CDR3 is built from 16 residues. Germline CDR1 SEHNR, CDR2 FQNEAQ (reference sequence). V shed 8 bases and J 7 bases; nucleotides not matched to a gene: 14. The CDR3 region is CASEMQGGDRNSPLHF. CDR3 nucleotides: TGTGCCAGCGAGATGCAGGGGGGAGACCGAAATTCACCCCTCCACTTT. Drawing the rest from reference TRBV7-9 and TRBJ1-6, the complete variable domain is DTGVSQNPRHKITKRGQNVTFRCDPISEHNRLYWYRQTLGQGPEFLTYFQNEAQLEKSRLLSDRFSAERPKGSFSTLEIQRTEQGDSAMYLCASEMQGGDRNSPLHFGNGTRLTVT.

The chain employs TRBV2 and TRBJ1-1, with TRBD1 matching 8 bases. This CDR3 comprises 13 residues. After removal of 8 bases from V and 1 base from J, the junction contained 3 bases not matched to a gene. Germline CDR1 is SNHLY and CDR2 is FYNNEI. DNA of the CDR3: TGTGCCAGCGGGACAGGAGCGAACACTGAAGCTTTCTTT. Its protein product is CASGTGANTEAFF.

This clone was seen just once. DNA of the CDR3: TGCGCCAGCAGCTTGGGGGACAGCACTGGAAACACCATATATTTT. Its translation: CASSLGDSTGNTIYF. This chain connects TRBV5-1 to TRBJ1-3; 7 bases are shared with TRBD1. The CDR3 sequence is 15 residues long. Per the germline V gene, CDR1 is SGHRS and CDR2 is YFSETQ. With V trimmed by 0 bases and J by 2 bases, 2 bases remained unmatched.

This chain uses TRBV4-3 with TRBJ2-1; 11 bases line up with TRBD1. There are 16 residues in the CDR3. CDR1 LGHNA and CDR2 YSLEER come from the germline V gene. V lost 1 base, J lost 3 bases, and 2 bases stayed unmatched. The CDR3 spells CASSQGGTGGYNEQFF. The CDR3 DNA reads as TGCGCCAGCAGCCAAGGAGGGACAGGGGGCTACAATGAGCAGTTCTTC.